The entry that follows covers one T cell receptor (beta chain) sequence. The target antigen is unknown. This sample was included in a study of cytomegalovirus exposure and HLA in healthy donors. Primers for the PCR totalled 60 Vbeta and 13 Jbeta. Assay used: immunoSEQ multiplex PCR; TCRdb lists only in-frame clones, some missing. The sample consists of 95,000 to 150,000 clones, roughly four fifths of them appearing once. Study observations and caveats: At a 0.05 false discovery rate, a later analysis found approximately 17,000 TCR beta sequences to be associated with HLA alleles. The productive fraction for most TCR beta V segments was about 87% or about 30% in an earlier analysis.

These donors, healthy bone marrow donors, were studied. In germline, CDR1 is MNHEY, CDR2 SVGAGI. Trimming removed 6 bases from V and 7 bases from J, with 16 bases in between. The CDR3 is 13 residues long. The clonotype was recovered from a woman aged 55-69 years in good health and CMV-seropositive. Material: PBMCs. The rearrangement joins TRBV6-5 to TRBJ2-7; tentatively, D is TRBD2 (5 bases). CDR3 loop: CASSRSLRGEQYF. The CDR3 DNA follows: TGTGCCAGCAGCCGATCGCTTCGCGGGGAGCAGTACTTC.